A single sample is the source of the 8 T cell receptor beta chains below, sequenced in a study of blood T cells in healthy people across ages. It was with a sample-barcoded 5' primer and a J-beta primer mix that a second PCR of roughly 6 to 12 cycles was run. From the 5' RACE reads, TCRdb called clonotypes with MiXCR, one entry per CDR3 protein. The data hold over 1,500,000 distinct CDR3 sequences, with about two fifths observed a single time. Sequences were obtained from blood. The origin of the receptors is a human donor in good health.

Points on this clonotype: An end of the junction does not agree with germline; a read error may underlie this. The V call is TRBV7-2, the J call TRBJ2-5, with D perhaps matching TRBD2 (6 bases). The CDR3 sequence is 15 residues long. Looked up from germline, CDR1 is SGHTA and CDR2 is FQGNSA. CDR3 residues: CASSPGSGRGETQSF. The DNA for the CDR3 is TGTGCCAGCAGCCCCGGGTCGGGGCGGGGAGAGACCCAGTCCTTC.

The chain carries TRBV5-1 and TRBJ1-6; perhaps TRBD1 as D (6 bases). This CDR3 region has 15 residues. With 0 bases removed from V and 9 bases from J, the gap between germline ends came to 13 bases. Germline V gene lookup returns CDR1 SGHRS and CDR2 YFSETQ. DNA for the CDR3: TGCGCCAGCAGCTTGGTGGGGGGCACAGCTTCACCCCTCCACTTT. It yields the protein CASSLVGGTASPLHF.

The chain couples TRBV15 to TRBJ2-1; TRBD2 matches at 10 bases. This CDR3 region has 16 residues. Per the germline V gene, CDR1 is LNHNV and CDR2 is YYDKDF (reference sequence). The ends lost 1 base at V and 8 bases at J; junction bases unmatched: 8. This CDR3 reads CATSRVSGLAEDEQFF. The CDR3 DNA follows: TGTGCCACCAGCAGAGTTAGTGGACTAGCGGAAGATGAGCAGTTCTTC. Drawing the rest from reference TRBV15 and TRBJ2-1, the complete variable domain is DAMVIQNPRYQVTQFGKPVTLSCSQTLNHNVMYWYQQKSSQAPKLLFHYYDKDFNNEADTPDNFQSRRPNTSFCFLDIRSPGLGDTAMYLCATSRVSGLAEDEQFFGPGTRLTVL.

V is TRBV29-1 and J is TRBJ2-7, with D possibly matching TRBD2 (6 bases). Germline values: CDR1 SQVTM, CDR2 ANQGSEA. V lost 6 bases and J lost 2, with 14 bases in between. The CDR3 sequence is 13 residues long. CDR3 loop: CSVGGVTAYEQYF. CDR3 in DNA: TGCAGCGTAGGAGGGGTAACTGCCTACGAGCAGTACTTC.

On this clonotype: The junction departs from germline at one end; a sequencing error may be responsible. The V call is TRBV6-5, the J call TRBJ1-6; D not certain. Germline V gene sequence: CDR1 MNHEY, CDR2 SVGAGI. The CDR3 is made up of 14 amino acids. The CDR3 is CASSYWHNNSPPHF. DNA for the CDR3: TGTGCCAGCAGTTACTGGCACAATAATTCACCCCCCCACTTT.

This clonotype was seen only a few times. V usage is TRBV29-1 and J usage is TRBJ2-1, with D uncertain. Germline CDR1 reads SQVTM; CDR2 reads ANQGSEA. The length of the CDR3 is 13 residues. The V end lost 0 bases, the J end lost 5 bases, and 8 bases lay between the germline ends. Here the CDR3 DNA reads TGCAGCGTTGAAGATCCAAGCGACAATGAGCAGTTCTTC. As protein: CSVEDPSDNEQFF.

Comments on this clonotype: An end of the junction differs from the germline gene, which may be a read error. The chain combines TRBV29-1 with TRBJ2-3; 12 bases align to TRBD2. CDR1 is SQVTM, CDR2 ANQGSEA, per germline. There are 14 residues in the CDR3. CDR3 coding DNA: TGCAGCGTTCTGACTAGCGGGAGTACAGATACACAGTATTTT. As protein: CSVLTSGSTDTQYF.

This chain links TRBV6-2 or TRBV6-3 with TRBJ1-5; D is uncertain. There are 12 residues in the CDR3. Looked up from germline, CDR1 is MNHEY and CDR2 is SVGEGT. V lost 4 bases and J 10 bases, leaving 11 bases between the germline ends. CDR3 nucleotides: TGTGCCAGCAGTTCGGGATTTGAACCCCAGCATTTT. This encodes CASSSGFEPQHF.